This T cell receptor beta chain comes out of a study of regulatory T cells in long-lasting Graves disease. In building TCR beta libraries, iRepertoire HTBI primers were used together with Arm-PCR of CDR3 regions. Original methodology: Taken together, the samples had 62 TRBV and 14 TRBJ segments identified. TCRdb recomputed calls from the multiplex PCR reads with MiXCR, one row per CDR3 protein. The V and J calls reflect TCRdb's pipeline rather than the authors' work. The profile shows roughly 500,000 distinct CDR3 sequences, roughly 12% of them singletons. The time point denotes: newly diagnosed GD, antithyroid drugs for less than 3 months. After RNA was extracted from PBMCs, the TCR library was made from it. This clonotype has at least ten counts. The sample also formed part of further work on T cells in Graves' hyperthyroidism and ophthalmopathy.

This TCR was sampled from a man aged 30-40 years with Graves disease. Here the sequenced sample was peripheral blood mononuclear cells (PBMCs), taken at new diagnosis, from a patient treated with antithyroid drugs.

The CDR3 spells CSARHKAGTSGSYEQYF. For the CDR3, the DNA is TGCAGTGCCCGTCACAAAGCGGGGACTAGCGGATCCTACGAGCAGTACTTC. The chain uses TRBV20-1 and TRBJ2-7; 11 bases are a match to TRBD2. The CDR3 extends over 17 amino acids. The trim removed 6 bases at V and 1 base at J, leaving 14 bases unmatched. Looked up from germline, CDR1 is DFQATT and CDR2 is SNEGSKA (reference sequence).